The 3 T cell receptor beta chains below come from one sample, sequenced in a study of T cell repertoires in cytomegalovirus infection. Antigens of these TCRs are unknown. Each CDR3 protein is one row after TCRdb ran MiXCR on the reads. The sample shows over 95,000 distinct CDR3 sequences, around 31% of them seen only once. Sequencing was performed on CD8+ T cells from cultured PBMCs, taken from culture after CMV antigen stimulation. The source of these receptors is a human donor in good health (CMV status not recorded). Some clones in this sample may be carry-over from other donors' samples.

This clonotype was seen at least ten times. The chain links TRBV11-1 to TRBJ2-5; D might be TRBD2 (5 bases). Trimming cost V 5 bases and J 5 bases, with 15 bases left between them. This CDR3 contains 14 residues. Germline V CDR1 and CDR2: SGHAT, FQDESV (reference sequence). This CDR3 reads CASSPRRTRETQYF. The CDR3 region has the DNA TGTGCCAGCAGCCCACGACGGACTCGGGAGACCCAGTACTTC.

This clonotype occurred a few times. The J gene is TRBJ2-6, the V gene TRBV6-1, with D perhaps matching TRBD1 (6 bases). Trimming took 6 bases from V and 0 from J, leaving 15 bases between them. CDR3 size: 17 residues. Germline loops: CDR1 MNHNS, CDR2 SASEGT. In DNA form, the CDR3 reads TGTGCCAGCAGCTCGGGACAACTCCCCTCTGGGGCCAACGTCCTGACTTTC. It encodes CASSSGQLPSGANVLTF.

Here the CDR3 DNA reads TGTGCCAGCAGTTTAGGGGGAGGGGACACTGAAGCTTTCTTT. Protein sequence: CASSLGGGDTEAFF. The V and J genes are TRBV2 and TRBJ1-1; TRBD1 is a possible D gene (6 bases). The CDR3 extends over 14 amino acids. V shed 5 bases and J shed 3 bases, with 13 bases lying between them. The germline gives CDR1 SNHLY, CDR2 FYNNEI.